The present entry profiles one TCR beta chain with its context. Trimming shortened V by 3 bases and J by 4 bases, and 6 bases separated the two germline ends. This CDR3 has 12 residues. Germline assignment: CDR1 LNHDA and CDR2 SQIVND (reference sequence). Generated by immunoSEQ multiplex PCR, the TCRdb table keeps only in-frame clones and is missing some. In the table there are 150,000 or so clones, 93% of which are singletons. The record originates from a study of control samples from healthy donors and cancer patients. The specimen was blood. The chain carries TRBV19 and TRBJ1-1; D uncertain. This clonotype was sampled from a woman aged 55-70 years in good health. CDR3 DNA: TGTGCCAGTAGTATTCCCCGCACTGAAGCTTTCTTT. Its translation: CASSIPRTEAFF.